Shown below are 18 T cell receptor beta chains from a single sample sequenced in a study of immune cell composition in non-small cell lung cancer. The protocol was immunoSEQ multiplex PCR, while the TCRdb copy is restricted to in-frame clones and leaves out a portion. The profile shows 13,000 to 15,000 clones, about 70% of them singletons. The sample consisted of lung tumor tissue. All receptors derive from a human donor with non-small cell lung cancer.

The chain is built from TRBV10-1 and TRBJ1-5; 7 bases are a match to TRBD1. Per the germline V gene, CDR1 is WNHNN and CDR2 is SYGVQD (reference sequence). Trimming removed 8 bases from V and 0 bases from J; junction bases left unmatched: 10. The CDR3 spans 16 residues. The CDR3 protein is CASPGTVLFSNQPQHF. DNA of the CDR3: TGCGCCAGCCCCGGGACAGTACTATTTAGCAATCAGCCCCAGCATTTT.

This sequence joins TRBV2 and TRBJ2-7; 7 nucleotides line up with TRBD2. This CDR3 has 12 residues. After removal of 4 bases from V and 7 bases from J, the junction contained 4 bases not matched to a gene. Germline lookup yields CDR1 SNHLY and CDR2 FYNNEI. CDR3 amino acids: CASSGGGWEQYF. The DNA of the CDR3 is TGTGCCAGCAGTGGGGGGGGTTGGGAGCAGTACTTC. Full variable domain (outside the CDR3, taken from reference TRBV2 and TRBJ2-7): EPEVTQTPSHQVTQMGQEVILRCVPISNHLYFYWYRQILGQKVEFLVSFYNNEISEKSEIFDDQFSVERPDGSNFTLKIRSTKLEDSAMYFCASSGGGWEQYFGPGTRLTVT.

The J gene is TRBJ2-7, the V gene TRBV7-2; D is unresolved. Between the trimmed V and J ends, which lost 1 base and 2 bases, there was a span of 12 bases. Germline lookup yields CDR1 SGHTA and CDR2 FQGNSA. The length of the CDR3 is 15 residues. In DNA, the CDR3 is TGTGCCAGCAGCTTAGATCGGGTTCCGACCTACGAGCAGTACTTC. Amino acids: CASSLDRVPTYEQYF. The whole variable domain, filled in from reference TRBV7-2 and TRBJ2-7, reads GAGVSQSPSNKVTEKGKDVELRCDPISGHTALYWYRQSLGQGLEFLIYFQGNSAPDKSGLPSDRFSAERTGGSVSTLTIQRTQQEDSAVYLCASSLDRVPTYEQYFGPGTRLTVT.

This clone has more than one count but fewer than ten. The chain combines TRBV19 with TRBJ1-3; a weak D match, TRBD1 (5 bases). This CDR3 has 18 amino acids. The germline V gene encodes CDR1 LNHDA and CDR2 SQIVND (reference sequence). Trimming shortened V by 2 bases and J by 0 bases, and 17 bases separated the two germline ends. Written as DNA, the CDR3 is TGTGCCAGTAGTATACAGGTTTGGGGACTGAACTCTGGAAACACCATATATTTT. Residues: CASSIQVWGLNSGNTIYF.

The gene calls are TRBV19 and TRBJ2-1, with 8 positions matching TRBD2. Germline CDR1 reads LNHDA; CDR2 reads SQIVND (reference sequence). There are 16 residues in the CDR3. With 5 bases clipped from V and 3 bases from J, the junction kept 9 bases outside the gene matches. This CDR3 is CASSLPGGRSYNEQFF. In DNA form, the CDR3 reads TGTGCCAGTAGTCTCCCGGGCGGGAGGAGCTACAATGAGCAGTTCTTC.

J is TRBJ2-1 and V is TRBV2, with 11 bases identical to TRBD1. CDR1 is SNHLY, CDR2 FYNNEI, per germline. This CDR3 region has 19 residues. Trimming cost V 5 bases and J 4 bases; bases outside gene matches: 16. The CDR3 spells CASSRTGGLEGTIYNEQFF. As DNA, the CDR3 is TGTGCCAGCAGTCGGACAGGGGGCTTAGAAGGGACCATTTACAATGAGCAGTTCTTC.

CDR3 nucleotides: TGTGCCAGTAGTATCGACAGGGGGTTAACCGGGGAGCTGTTTTTT. This gives the protein CASSIDRGLTGELFF. The V call is TRBV19, the J call TRBJ2-2, with TRBD1 identical over 9 bases. V dropped 3 bases and J dropped 5; count of bases not matched to a gene: 4. Looked up from germline, CDR1 is LNHDA and CDR2 is SQIVND (reference sequence). The CDR3 spans 15 residues.

A few counts support this clone. The J gene is TRBJ2-7, the V gene TRBV7-9; a possible D gene is TRBD2 (6 bases). Trimming removed 1 base at V and 0 bases at J, with 13 bases between. The CDR3 extends over 16 amino acids. The germline V gene encodes CDR1 SEHNR and CDR2 FQNEAQ (reference sequence). CDR3 in amino acids: CASSLVTSRSSYEQYF. DNA for the CDR3: TGTGCCAGCAGCTTAGTGACTAGTCGCAGCTCCTACGAGCAGTACTTC. The complete variable domain, with remaining parts taken from reference TRBV7-9 and TRBJ2-7, reads DTGVSQNPRHKITKRGQNVTFRCDPISEHNRLYWYRQTLGQGPEFLTYFQNEAQLEKSRLLSDRFSAERPKGSFSTLEIQRTEQGDSAMYLCASSLVTSRSSYEQYFGPGTRLTVT.

The chain recombines TRBV27 with TRBJ2-2, with 9 bases lining up with TRBD2. The trim removed 4 bases at V and 1 base at J, leaving 13 bases unmatched. This CDR3 contains 19 residues. Per germline, CDR1 MNHEY and CDR2 SMNVEV (reference sequence). The CDR3 DNA reads as TGTGCCAGCAGTTCCTCCCTGGGTAGCGGGAGCCTGAACACCGGGGAGCTGTTTTTT. This encodes CASSSSLGSGSLNTGELFF.

Within the sample, this clone is medium-sized (0.01 to 0.1%). The chain uses TRBV5-6 and TRBJ2-1; D possibly corresponds to TRBD2 (6 bases). CDR3 length equals 14 residues. The germline V gene has CDR1 SGHDT and CDR2 YYEEEE. The germline V and J ends were trimmed by 3 bases and 8 bases, with 15 bases remaining between them. The CDR3: CASSWGEARDEQFF. As DNA, the CDR3 is TGTGCCAGCAGCTGGGGGGAGGCCCGGGATGAGCAGTTCTTC.

The V gene is TRBV9, the J gene TRBJ2-1, with 12 bases lining up with TRBD2. CDR1 is SGDLS and CDR2 is YYNGEE in the germline V gene. Trimming took 4 bases from V and 6 from J; bases not matched to a gene: 8. The CDR3 loop spans 16 amino acids. CDR3 amino acids: CASSLRRTSGINEQFF. The DNA of the CDR3 is TGTGCCAGCAGCCTGAGGCGGACTAGCGGGATCAATGAGCAGTTCTTC.

The chain has TRBV25-1 and TRBJ2-3; 7 nucleotides agree with TRBD2. V shed 4 bases, J shed 2 bases, and the junction held 12 bases outside the gene matches. The CDR3 covers 17 residues. Germline V gene data show CDR1 as MGHDK and CDR2 as SYGVNS. CDR3 in DNA: TGTGCCAGCAGTGCAAGCCTGACTAGCTCCGACACAGATACGCAGTATTTT. Translation gives CASSASLTSSDTDTQYF.

The gene calls are TRBV4-2 and TRBJ1-1; D ambiguous. Trimming removed 1 base at V and 5 bases at J, with 14 bases between. The germline gives CDR1 LGHNA, CDR2 YNFKEQ. This CDR3 spans 15 amino acids. The DNA of the CDR3 is TGTGCCAGCAGCCAAGGGGCCAGTGGTACAACTGAAGCTTTCTTT. Translating gives CASSQGASGTTEAFF.

The rearrangement uses TRBV6-6 and TRBJ1-2, with 8 positions matching TRBD1. Germline loops: CDR1 MNHNY, CDR2 SVGAGI (reference sequence). The CDR3 runs 16 residues. J lost 8 bases, V lost 5 bases, and 16 bases had no gene match. CDR3 nucleotide sequence: TGTGCCAGCAGTCTGGGGCAGGGGGCTTCCCGAGGGGGCTACACCTTC. As protein: CASSLGQGASRGGYTF.

V is TRBV6-5 and J is TRBJ2-5; D possibly corresponds to TRBD1 (6 bases). The CDR3 length is 11 residues. Between the trimmed V and J ends, which lost 11 bases and 7 bases, there was a span of 14 bases. Germline CDR1 and CDR2: MNHEY and SVGAGI. CDR3 in DNA: TGTGCCGGCTCTCAAGGGGGGACCCAGTACTTC. It encodes CAGSQGGTQYF.

This clone turned up a few times. The gene calls are TRBV5-1 and TRBJ1-2, with TRBD1 matching over 9 bases. The germline gives CDR1 SGHRS, CDR2 YFSETQ. The junction had 4 bases not matched to a gene; V was cut back by 0 bases and J by 10 bases. The CDR3 is made up of 13 amino acids. The CDR3 DNA is TGCGCCAGCAGCTTGGAGGGACAGGGTATCTACACCTTC. It encodes CASSLEGQGIYTF. Drawing the rest from reference TRBV5-1 and TRBJ1-2, the complete variable domain is KAGVTQTPRYLIKTRGQQVTLSCSPISGHRSVSWYQQTPGQGLQFLFEYFSETQRNKGNFPGRFSGRQFSNSRSEMNVSTLELGDSALYLCASSLEGQGIYTFGSGTRLTVV.

This chain's CDR3 is CSASLADTQYF. In nucleotides, the CDR3 is TGCAGTGCTAGTTTAGCGGATACGCAGTATTTT. The chain links TRBV20-1 to TRBJ2-3; D possibly corresponds to TRBD2 (5 bases). Trimming shortened V by 3 bases and J by 6 bases, and 7 bases separated the two germline ends. CDR1 is DFQATT and CDR2 is SNEGSKA in the germline V gene (reference sequence). The CDR3 sequence is 11 residues long.

The rearrangement uses TRBV5-8 and TRBJ2-3; tentatively, D is TRBD1 (5 bases). The CDR3 spans 15 residues. V lost 0 bases and J 2 bases, leaving 10 bases between the germline ends. Germline CDR1 reads SGHTS; CDR2 reads YDEGEE. Here the CDR3 reads CASSLVGQPTDTQYF. Written as DNA, the CDR3 is TGTGCCAGCAGCTTGGTTGGACAACCCACAGATACGCAGTATTTT. The entire variable domain, with the rest obtained from reference TRBV5-8 and TRBJ2-3, is as follows: EAGVTQSPTHLIKTRGQQATLRCSPISGHTSVYWYQQALGLGLQFLLWYDEGEERNRGNFPPRFSGRQFPNYSSELNVNALELEDSALYLCASSLVGQPTDTQYFGPGTRLTVL.